Below, one T cell receptor (beta chain) is given with its context. Its target is unknown. These data originate in a study of cytomegalovirus exposure and HLA in healthy donors. Study-wide points: Earlier analysis yielded a pattern in which most TCR beta V segments were productive about 87% or about 30% of the time.

PCR employed 60 Vbeta and 13 Jbeta primers. Clones were sequenced by immunoSEQ multiplex PCR, and TCRdb holds only the in-frame ones, with some missing. The sample holds about 98,000 clones, 70% seen once. The CDR3 totals 17 residues. V lost 0 bases, J lost 5 bases, and 3 bases stayed unmatched. Germline assignment: CDR1 SGDLS and CDR2 YYNGEE. The sequencing input was PBMCs. The origin of this receptor is a man in his fifties in good health and CMV-seronegative. The J gene is TRBJ2-3, the V gene TRBV9, with TRBD2 matching 16 bases. CDR3 loop: CASSVEGLAGGGDTQYF. The CDR3 bases are TGTGCCAGCAGCGTAGAGGGACTAGCGGGGGGGGGAGATACGCAGTATTTT.